This T cell receptor (beta chain) was captured in a study of control samples from healthy donors and cancer patients. Assay used: immunoSEQ multiplex PCR; TCRdb lists only in-frame clones, some missing. The data contain about 150,000 clones, approximately 93% of them singletons. Trimming removed 4 bases from V and 8 bases from J, with 18 bases in between. The CDR3 length is 15 residues. Germline V gene sequence: CDR1 MNHEY, CDR2 SMNVEV (reference sequence). This chain joins TRBV27 and TRBJ1-3; no reliable D call. This clonotype was sampled from a man aged 18 to 29 in good health. Sequencing was carried out using blood. The CDR3 DNA follows: TGTGCCAGCAGTTCTCGAGGGCCCCTCGGAGACACCATATATTTT. Translated, it gives CASSSRGPLGDTIYF.